The subject of this entry is one T cell receptor (beta chain). What it recognizes is unknown. The data were obtained in a study of shared clonotypes between healthy human individuals. Across the study: The composition of the donors was a couple of women and a few men aged 18 to 49. General study findings and limits: Rarefaction showed that sequencing of sorted subsets was incomplete (despite large depth).

Per the original methods: Filtering differed, since immunoSEQ gave only junction sequences and no quality scores. Here immunoSEQ multiplex PCR was the method, and the copy in TCRdb shows in-frame clones only, minus some. V and J calls and clone size are given by that table; D and trimming were obtained from the DNA. The sample has millions of clones, roughly 96% seen once. V lost 1 base to trimming and J lost 7 bases, with 20 bases between them. Per the germline V gene, CDR1 is MGHRA and CDR2 is YSYEKL. The CDR3 consists of 17 residues. Splitting the CD4+ cells yielded a CD45RA+ naive subset and a CD45RA-negative memory subset.

The J gene is TRBJ2-1, the V gene TRBV4-1, with a tentative D call TRBD2 (6 bases). The sequenced material came from naive CD4+ T cells sorted from blood. Subset noted: CD45RA+ positively selected. The source is a man aged 18 to 35 in good health. CDR3 nucleotides: TGCGCCAGCAGCCAAGGCGGAGGAGGGGCCGCCCCAAATGAGCAGTTCTTC. Its translation is CASSQGGGGAAPNEQFF.